One sample yielded the 28 T cell receptor beta chains listed below, sequenced in a study of T-cell reconstitution after alpha-beta-depleted transplantation in children (dated by TCRdb to the mid-2010s). To prepare the library, PCR was applied. Sequencing instrument: Illumina HiSeq 2500. TCR library preparation used molecular barcoding, with unique molecular identifiers applied to normalize quantification of the TCRbeta repertoire. The raw public reads went through TCRdb reprocessing: fastp at Q25, MiXCR clone calling, in-frame beta chains kept. Records with the same CDR3 protein are collapsed into one entry carrying the most frequent genes and DNA. The sample includes fewer than 400,000 distinct CDR3 sequences, with about a fifth observed a single time. The biggest ten clones account for around 4% of the sample. Sequenced here: PBMCs from the stem cell graft donor, sampled from the stem cell graft. The receptor set was obtained from a human donor who donated a stem cell graft to a child with acute myeloid leukemia.

This clonotype showed up many times. The rearrangement joins TRBV15 to TRBJ2-3; D gene unclear. The CDR3 extends over 12 amino acids. Between the trimmed V and J ends, which lost 1 base and 3 bases, there was a span of 2 bases. Germline CDR1 LNHNV, CDR2 YYDKDF (reference sequence). DNA of the CDR3: TGTGCCACCAGCAGAGCAACAGATACGCAGTATTTT. The encoded protein is CATSRATDTQYF.

The chain has TRBV20-1 and TRBJ2-4; 11 bases are shared with TRBD2. This CDR3 comprises 13 residues. V dropped 7 bases and J dropped 7; count of bases not matched to a gene: 6. Germline V gene sequence: CDR1 DFQATT, CDR2 SNEGSKA (reference sequence). The CDR3 protein is CSELAGEGNIQYF. The CDR3 DNA follows: TGCAGTGAACTAGCGGGAGAGGGGAACATTCAGTACTTC.

The chain couples TRBV4-1 to TRBJ2-1, with 9 bases matching TRBD2. Germline CDR1 and CDR2: MGHRA and YSYEKL. The CDR3 has 14 amino acids. The V gene end was trimmed by 2 bases and the J gene end by 15 bases; junction bases not matched to a gene: 11. The CDR3 loop reads CASSQTLTSGARFF. CDR3 sequence (DNA): TGCGCCAGCAGCCAAACGTTGACTAGCGGCGCCCGGTTCTTC.

V usage is TRBV4-1 and J usage is TRBJ1-2; TRBD1 is a possible D gene (5 bases). V was cut by 0 bases and J by 4 bases, with 9 bases left in between. Germline assignment: CDR1 MGHRA and CDR2 YSYEKL. This CDR3 has 14 amino acids. Here the CDR3 DNA reads TGCGCCAGCAGCCAAGATTGGGGGACCTATGGCTACACCTTC. Translation gives CASSQDWGTYGYTF.

This clonotype came up a few times. The V call is TRBV29-1, the J call TRBJ2-3; the D is unclear. V was trimmed by 2 bases and J by 3 bases, leaving 9 bases between them. The CDR3 length is 13 residues. Germline CDR1 is SQVTM and CDR2 is ANQGSEA. CDR3 DNA: TGCAGCGTTGAAAGGTTAGGGACAGATACGCAGTATTTT. This sequence encodes CSVERLGTDTQYF.

This clonotype has just a few counts. This rearrangement joins TRBV12-3 or TRBV12-4 to TRBJ1-1; D unresolved. V lost 1 base and J lost 1, with 7 bases in between. This CDR3 spans 14 amino acids. This chain's CDR3 is CASSLGVENTEAFF. In DNA form, the CDR3 reads TGTGCCAGCAGTTTAGGGGTCGAGAACACTGAAGCTTTCTTT.

This clonotype was observed a few times. V usage is TRBV29-1 and J usage is TRBJ1-1; tentative D call: TRBD1 (5 bases). The CDR3 totals 12 residues. Per the germline V gene, CDR1 is SQVTM and CDR2 is ANQGSEA. Trimming left V 7 bases short and J 7 bases short, with 16 bases between. The CDR3 region has the DNA TGCAGCGCTGCCGGCGGTAGGGGTGAAGCTTTCTTT. As protein: CSAAGGRGEAFF.

This chain uses TRBV20-1 with TRBJ1-3, with a weak D call TRBD1 (5 bases). Per the germline V gene, CDR1 is DFQATT and CDR2 is SNEGSKA (reference sequence). This CDR3 is built from 14 residues. Trimming took off 4 bases at V and 0 bases at J, with 10 bases between the two ends. Here the CDR3 DNA reads TGCAGTGCTATTACGACAGACTCTGGAAACACCATATATTTT. Amino acid sequence: CSAITTDSGNTIYF.

The table lists this clonotype with many counts. The chain is built from TRBV5-1 and TRBJ2-7, with a possible D match to TRBD1 (6 bases). The germline V gene has CDR1 SGHRS and CDR2 YFSETQ. V lost 5 bases to trimming and J lost 4 bases, with 10 bases between them. This CDR3 has 12 residues. The CDR3 nucleotides read TGCGCCAGCAGACAGGGTCCGTACGAGCAGTACTTC. It specifies CASRQGPYEQYF.

This chain uses TRBV20-1 with TRBJ2-1, with D tentatively TRBD1 or TRBD2 (6 bases each). From germline, CDR1 is DFQATT and CDR2 SNEGSKA (reference sequence). V was pared by 8 bases and J by 2 bases, with 19 bases between. This CDR3 comprises 15 residues. CDR3 residues: CSPTRGAPAYNEQFF. CDR3 nucleotides: TGCAGTCCAACTAGGGGGGCCCCCGCCTACAATGAGCAGTTCTTC.

This clonotype was seen only a few times. V gene TRBV9 combines with J gene TRBJ1-1; 7 bases fit TRBD1. The CDR3 has 15 residues. Germline loops: CDR1 SGDLS, CDR2 YYNGEE. J gave up 6 bases and V 2 bases, and 10 bases lay outside the gene matches. The CDR3 is CASSVWTGVNAEAFF. The CDR3 DNA follows: TGTGCCAGCAGCGTTTGGACAGGCGTAAACGCTGAAGCTTTCTTT.

Only a few counts were recorded for this clonotype. The chain joins TRBV20-1 to TRBJ2-1; D is perhaps TRBD1 (5 bases). Germline V gives CDR1 DFQATT, CDR2 SNEGSKA (reference sequence). The CDR3 has 13 residues. V was pared by 3 bases and J by 6 bases, with 12 bases between. CDR3: CSASGGRGNEQFF. In nucleotides, the CDR3 is TGCAGTGCTAGCGGCGGAAGGGGCAATGAGCAGTTCTTC.

This clonotype was seen more than once but under ten times. The chain carries TRBV29-1 and TRBJ2-7; a weak D match, TRBD2 (6 bases). Germline CDR1 SQVTM, CDR2 ANQGSEA. This CDR3 contains 13 residues. V was clipped by 4 bases and J by 1 base, with 11 bases between them. The CDR3 DNA reads TGCAGCGTTGTGTCGGGAGTGTCCTACGAGCAGTACTTC. It encodes CSVVSGVSYEQYF.

This clonotype was picked up a small number of times. This chain connects TRBV11-2 to TRBJ2-1, with D perhaps being TRBD1 or TRBD2 (5 bases each). CDR1 and CDR2 (germline): SGHAT, FQNNGV. V was cut by 1 base and J by 12 bases, with 7 bases left in between. CDR3 size: 11 residues. This chain's CDR3 is CASSLGGRQFF. In DNA form, the CDR3 reads TGTGCCAGCAGCTTAGGGGGACGGCAGTTCTTC.

In this sample, this clonotype turned up many times. The genes are TRBV6-2 or TRBV6-3 and TRBJ2-3, with 10 bases aligning to TRBD2. The J segment lost 5 bases and the V segment lost 6 bases, leaving 5 bases of the junction unmatched. CDR1 is MNHEY and CDR2 is SVGEGT in the germline V gene. The CDR3 runs to 14 residues. DNA of the CDR3: TGTGCCAGCAGCCTAGCGGGAGTGGAAGATACGCAGTATTTT. It codes for CASSLAGVEDTQYF.

This clonotype showed up many times. The chain carries TRBV7-2 and TRBJ2-5; 7 bases agree with TRBD1. The CDR3 length is 14 residues. Per the germline V gene, CDR1 is SGHTA and CDR2 is FQGNSA. The ends lost 4 bases at V and 1 base at J; junction bases unmatched: 3. CDR3 sequence (DNA): TGTGCCAGCAGCTCAAGACAGGGCCAAGAGACCCAGTACTTC. It yields the protein CASSSRQGQETQYF.

The J gene is TRBJ2-5, the V gene TRBV9; no definite D call. CDR1 and CDR2 from the germline V gene are SGDLS and YYNGEE. Trimming pared 0 bases from V and 4 bases from J, leaving 16 bases between. This CDR3 region has 16 residues. The CDR3 reads CASSVEARSRGETQYF. The CDR3 region has the DNA TGTGCCAGCAGCGTAGAGGCTAGATCGAGAGGAGAGACCCAGTACTTC.

This clonotype occurred a few times. The chain links TRBV15 to TRBJ2-7, with a tentative D call TRBD2 (6 bases). The CDR3 runs to 15 residues. Trimming stripped 2 bases from V and 0 bases from J, with 11 bases between. The germline V gene encodes CDR1 LNHNV and CDR2 YYDKDF (reference sequence). The CDR3: CATSRSAGHSYEQYF. The CDR3 coding sequence is TGTGCCACCAGCAGATCAGCGGGCCACTCCTACGAGCAGTACTTC.

This clonotype was counted between two and nine times. The chain uses TRBV7-3 and TRBJ2-3, with a tentative D call TRBD1 (5 bases). V lost 2 bases, J lost 0 bases, and 15 bases lay in between. The germline CDR1 and CDR2 sequences are SGHTA and FQGTGA. This CDR3 is built from 17 residues. The chain's CDR3 is CASSLLLGPGSTDTQYF. CDR3 nucleotides: TGTGCCAGCAGCTTATTGTTAGGGCCAGGGAGCACAGATACGCAGTATTTT.

This chain connects TRBV27 to TRBJ2-3, with D unclear. There are 17 residues in the CDR3. Germline CDR1 is MNHEY and CDR2 is SMNVEV (reference sequence). V was shortened by 1 base and J by 0 bases, with 14 bases between the two germline ends. CDR3 nucleotides: TGTGCCAGCAGTTTATACATCGCGGCAGCTAGCACAGATACGCAGTATTTT. Translating it yields CASSLYIAAASTDTQYF.

This clonotype was counted between two and nine times. V usage is TRBV2 and J usage is TRBJ2-7; maybe TRBD2 (5 bases). The CDR3 totals 13 residues. Germline CDR1 is SNHLY and CDR2 is FYNNEI. The V gene lost 6 bases and the J gene lost 4 bases, with 13 bases spanning the gap. CDR3 sequence: CASRVDSDYEQYF. The CDR3 DNA follows: TGTGCCAGCAGGGTGGACTCAGATTACGAGCAGTACTTC.

This clonotype was detected only a few times. The chain recombines TRBV20-1 with TRBJ2-3; TRBD2 might be the D (5 bases). CDR1 DFQATT and CDR2 SNEGSKA come from the germline V gene (reference sequence). Deletions cut 4 bases from V and 0 bases from J, with 14 bases between. The CDR3 covers 15 residues. The CDR3 loop reads CSAIGSEGSTDTQYF. The DNA of the CDR3 is TGCAGTGCTATAGGGTCCGAGGGTAGCACAGATACGCAGTATTTT.

This clonotype appeared a few times. V usage is TRBV7-2 and J usage is TRBJ2-5; a possible D gene is TRBD1 (5 bases). The CDR3 is 14 amino acids. The V gene lost 1 base and the J gene lost 5 bases, with 11 bases spanning the gap. Germline CDR1 reads SGHTA; CDR2 reads FQGNSA. The CDR3 region is CASSLGGRAETQYF. The CDR3 DNA reads TGTGCCAGCAGCTTAGGGGGCAGGGCCGAGACCCAGTACTTC. Using reference TRBV7-2 and TRBJ2-5 for the parts outside the CDR3, the full variable domain is GAGVSQSPSNKVTEKGKDVELRCDPISGHTALYWYRQSLGQGLEFLIYFQGNSAPDKSGLPSDRFSAERTGGSVSTLTIQRTQQEDSAVYLCASSLGGRAETQYFGPGTRLLVL.

The J gene is TRBJ2-5, the V gene TRBV20-1; D ambiguous. V lost 0 bases and J 11 bases, leaving 10 bases between the germline ends. Germline CDR1 is DFQATT and CDR2 is SNEGSKA (reference sequence). This CDR3 spans 11 amino acids. CDR3 nucleotide sequence: TGCAGTGCTAGAGAGGGGATAGATCAGTACTTC. It encodes CSAREGIDQYF.

This chain uses TRBV4-2 with TRBJ2-3; TRBD2 aligns across 9 bases. The CDR3 loop spans 17 amino acids. V shed 0 bases, J shed 2 bases, and the junction held 6 bases outside the gene matches. Looked up from germline, CDR1 is LGHNA and CDR2 is YNFKEQ. In nucleotides, the CDR3 is TGTGCCAGCAGCCAAGATGTGGTAGCGGGAGACACAGATACGCAGTATTTT. Translating it yields CASSQDVVAGDTDTQYF.

This clonotype was recorded at least ten times. V and J are TRBV29-1 and TRBJ2-1; 9 bases match TRBD2. V dropped 4 bases and J dropped 4; count of bases not matched to a gene: 2. CDR3 length: 13 amino acids. The germline V gene encodes CDR1 SQVTM and CDR2 ANQGSEA. The CDR3 region is CSVGLAVYNEQFF. CDR3 sequence (DNA): TGCAGCGTTGGACTAGCGGTATACAATGAGCAGTTCTTC.

The chain combines TRBV28 with TRBJ1-1; D unresolved. CDR1 and CDR2 from the germline V gene are MDHEN and SYDVKM. There are 12 residues in the CDR3. Trimming took off 6 bases at V and 8 bases at J, with 13 bases between the two ends. In nucleotides, the CDR3 is TGTGCCAGCAGCCCCGTCCGGGAAGAAGCTTTCTTT. Its translation: CASSPVREEAFF.

This chain links TRBV20-1 with TRBJ1-4; D is unclear. Trimming shortened V by 5 bases and J by 0 bases, and 7 bases separated the two germline ends. Per the germline V gene, CDR1 is DFQATT and CDR2 is SNEGSKA (reference sequence). The CDR3 covers 13 residues. The CDR3 sequence: CSAQTATNEKLFF. The DNA for the CDR3 is TGCAGTGCTCAGACGGCAACTAATGAAAAACTGTTTTTT.